This is a list of T cell receptor beta chains from one sample in a study of T cells after yellow fever vaccination. TCRdb redid the calling of the 5' RACE reads with MiXCR, one entry per CDR3 protein. The table includes some 300,000 distinct CDR3 sequences, 8.7% detected once. This specimen was CD4+ T cells sorted from PBMCs, taken 5 days after the yellow fever booster vaccination. Receptors were obtained from a young man who received the YFV17D yellow fever vaccine. The CDR3 runs from the conserved cysteine through the conserved F or W. A D gene is named only where the DNA matches it firmly. Size is omitted from some rows. Given values are once, few, many or a class for expanded clones.

>TRBD1|TRBJ1-2|TRBV6-6|NA
TGTGCCAGCAGTTACCCGACAGGGAGCACTGGCTACACCTTC
CASSYPTGSTGYTF
>NA|TRBJ2-4|TRBV2|few
TGTGCCAGCAGTGAAGGGGAAAGGGGTAACATTCAGTACTTC
CASSEGERGNIQYF
>TRBD1|TRBJ2-7|TRBV27|few
TGTGCCAGCAGTTTACATCTCGGCAGGGGGCTAGGCGAGCAGTACTTC
CASSLHLGRGLGEQYF
>NA|TRBJ1-1|TRBV28|many
TGTGCCAGCATGAGGGAAGGGACAGAAGCTTTCTTT
CASMREGTEAFF
>NA|TRBJ2-1|TRBV11-3|NA
TGTGCCAGCAGCGACAACTACAATGAGCAGTTCTTC
CASSDNYNEQFF
>TRBD1|TRBJ2-2|TRBV3-1|NA
TGTGCCAGCAGCCAAGGAAGGACAGGGGGCCCCGGGGAGCTGTTTTTT
CASSQGRTGGPGELFF
>TRBD1|TRBJ1-1|TRBV5-1|few
TGCGCCAGCAGCACAAGACAGGGGACGAACACTGAAGCTTTCTTT
CASSTRQGTNTEAFF
>NA|TRBJ2-5|TRBV3-1|NA
TGTGCCAGCAGCCAAGCTACCCCCCGAGGGGCCCAGTACTTC
CASSQATPRGAQYF
>TRBD1|TRBJ1-2|TRBV5-4|NA
TGTGCCAGCAGCGTACAGGGGGCGGACTATGGCTACACCTTC
CASSVQGADYGYTF
>NA|TRBJ1-4|TRBV12-3/TRBV12-4|many
TGTGCCAGCAGTTTACAGGGGGAAAAACTGTTTTTT
CASSLQGEKLFF
>NA|TRBJ1-2|TRBV2|NA
TGTGCCAGCAGTCAGGGTTTCGCCTATGGCTACACCTTC
CASSQGFAYGYTF
>TRBD1|TRBJ1-2|TRBV5-1|NA
TGCGCCAGCAGCATGGACAGGTTGGATGGCTACACCTTC
CASSMDRLDGYTF
>TRBD1|TRBJ2-2|TRBV3-1|NA
TGTGCCAGCAGCCCACAGGGGCGCCCGAACACCGGGGAGCTGTTTTTT
CASSPQGRPNTGELFF
>NA|TRBJ2-3|TRBV27|few
TGTGCCAGCAGCCCCGCGCGCAGGGAAATTGATACGCAGTATTTT
CASSPARREIDTQYF
>NA|TRBJ1-6|TRBV20-1|NA
TGCAGTGCGACGACCCAGGACACCCTCCACTTT
CSATTQDTLHF
>TRBD1|TRBJ1-5|TRBV6-1|few
TGTGCCAGCAGTGTTGAGGGGGCGGTAGGGAATCAGCCCCAGCATTTT
CASSVEGAVGNQPQHF
>TRBD1|TRBJ2-7|TRBV25-1|many
TGTGCCAGCAGCGTCTTGACAGGGGGGACCTACGAGCAGTACTTC
CASSVLTGGTYEQYF
>TRBD2|TRBJ2-5|TRBV7-2|NA
TGTGCCAGCAGCTTAGGGGGCGGGGGGCCAGGGGAGACCCAGTACTTC
CASSLGGGGPGETQYF
>TRBD1|TRBJ2-1|TRBV5-1|many
TGCGCCAGCGAGGGGACAGGGTACAATGAGCAGTTCTTC
CASEGTGYNEQFF
>TRBD1|TRBJ2-1|TRBV5-5|NA
TGTGCCAGCAGCTTGGGCGGGTCAGGGGGTTACAATGAGCAGTTCTTC
CASSLGGSGGYNEQFF
>NA|TRBJ1-2|TRBV12-3/TRBV12-4|NA
TGTGCCAGCAGCCCCGGAGGTCCTGGCTACACCTTC
CASSPGGPGYTF
>NA|TRBJ1-1|TRBV11-2|many
TGTGCCAGCAGCCGCTACACTGAAGCTTTCTTT
CASSRYTEAFF
>NA|TRBJ2-1|TRBV20-1|NA
TGCAGTGCTAGAGCGCTCACCCCCGGGACCAATGAGCAGTTCTTC
CSARALTPGTNEQFF
>TRBD1|TRBJ1-2|TRBV5-6|few
TGTGCCAGCAGCTTGGGACAGGGGGCAGTTAACTATGGCTACACCTTC
CASSLGQGAVNYGYTF